Presented here are 27 T cell receptor beta chains from one specimen sequenced in a study of T cells in women clearing cervical HPV infection. Method: immunoSEQ multiplex PCR; TCRdb's copy keeps in-frame clones and lacks some. The data include 25,000 to 35,000 clones; the top ten clones carry approximately 8.1%. The sequenced sample was blood buffy coat. These receptors were obtained from a woman aged 18 to 75 with a cervical HPV16 infection that either progressed to CIN3+ or cleared (not recorded which).

A remark on this clone: The sequence runs out 3 residues before the end of the CDR3; the remainder is reconstructed from the germline J gene. The chain is built from TRBV2 and TRBJ1-2; D possibly corresponds to TRBD1 (5 bases). The CDR3 is 15 residues long. Germline loops: CDR1 SNHLY, CDR2 FYNNEI. The CDR3 region is CASSEAGLPTDTYTF. The CDR3 bases that were read are TGTGCCAGCAGTGAGGCGGGACTACCCACAGATACC.

Concerning this clone itself: Read coverage stops 3 residues before the CDR3 terminus; the germline J gene supplies the remainder. The V call is TRBV7-9, the J call TRBJ2-1; D perhaps matches TRBD1 (5 bases). Per germline, CDR1 SEHNR and CDR2 FQNEAQ (reference sequence). With 0 bases removed from V and 8 bases from J, the gap between germline ends came to 11 bases. The CDR3 spans 14 residues. The CDR3 DNA, read in part, is TGTGCCAGCAGCTTAGCAGGGGCGGACGATGAG. Residues: CASSLAGADDE. The entire CDR3 protein reads CASSLAGADDEQFF.

A word on this clone: The CDR3 is cut off 3 residues early in the read; its end comes from the germline J gene. The chain recombines TRBV6-1 with TRBJ1-6; possibly TRBD1 for D (5 bases). The CDR3 is made up of 15 amino acids. V was shortened by 3 bases and J by 9 bases, with 15 bases between the two germline ends. Germline-derived CDR1 and CDR2 are MNHNS and SASEGT. Partial CDR3 DNA: TGTGCCAGCAGTGACAGGGCAGCTTCTCGTTCACCC. Protein product: CASSDRAASRSP. In full, the CDR3 is CASSDRAASRSPLHF.

Points on this clone: The observed sequence ends 3 residues before the CDR3 terminus, with the missing tail filled in from the germline J gene. The genes are TRBV5-1 and TRBJ2-6; 9 positions match TRBD1. The V gene end was trimmed by 4 bases and the J gene end by 1 base; junction bases not matched to a gene: 6. The germline V gene has CDR1 SGHRS and CDR2 YFSETQ. This CDR3 has 17 amino acids. Incomplete CDR3 DNA: TGCGCCAGCAGCACCGGGACAGGGCTATCTGGGGCCAACGTC. Its translation is CASSTGTGLSGANV. The full CDR3 sequence reads CASSTGTGLSGANVLTF.

A note on this clone: The read falls 3 residues short of the CDR3 end, and the missing part is taken from the germline J gene. The chain has TRBV7-9 and TRBJ1-1; no definite D call. Trimming left V 3 bases short and J 1 base short, with 6 bases between. The CDR3 sequence is 13 residues long. Germline V CDR1 and CDR2: SEHNR, FQNEAQ (reference sequence). CDR3 protein: CASSFTGNTEAFF. The DNA read from the CDR3 is TGTGCCAGCAGCTTCACCGGGAACACTGAA.

CDR3 region: CASSVGGSYNEQFF. The sequenced part of the CDR3 DNA is TGTGCCAGCAGTGTCGGGGGTTCGTACAATGAG. The chain combines TRBV2 with TRBJ2-1; perhaps TRBD2 as D (6 bases). Read coverage stops 3 residues before the CDR3 terminus; the germline J gene supplies the remainder. The CDR3 is 14 amino acids. Germline CDR1 SNHLY, CDR2 FYNNEI. Trimming removed 4 bases at V and 4 bases at J, with 11 bases between.

A word on this clone: The CDR3 end lies 3 residues beyond the end of the read and is filled in from the germline J gene. This sequence joins TRBV5-6 and TRBJ2-4, with TRBD2 matching over 8 bases. Germline V gene sequence: CDR1 SGHDT, CDR2 YYEEEE. The CDR3 has 15 residues. V lost 0 bases to trimming and J lost 7 bases; unmatched junction nucleotides: 6. The CDR3 sequence: CASSLAGGGRNIQYF. CDR3 DNA, as far as it was read: TGTGCCAGCAGCTTGGCCGGCGGGGGGCGGAACATT.

Partial CDR3 DNA: TGTGCCAGCAGCTTCGGCTGGACAGGGCCCGATACC. Translation gives CASSFGWTGPDT. The whole CDR3 sequence reads CASSFGWTGPDTYTF. The V gene is TRBV7-3, the J gene TRBJ1-2; TRBD1 matches at 8 bases. The read ends 3 residues shy of where the CDR3 ends; the end is completed using the germline J gene. The germline V gene encodes CDR1 SGHTA and CDR2 FQGTGA. The CDR3 runs 15 residues.

Concerning this clone itself: The DNA ends 3 residues before the CDR3 does, and the rest of the CDR3 is filled in from the germline J gene. The V gene is TRBV11-2, the J gene TRBJ2-1; TRBD1 might be the D (5 bases). Trimming pared 8 bases from V and 2 bases from J, leaving 16 bases between. This CDR3 has 15 amino acids. Per the germline V gene, CDR1 is SGHAT and CDR2 is FQNNGV. The covered CDR3 bases are TGTGCCAGCCTCATAGGGGCGGCTCCCTACAATGAG. This gives the protein CASLIGAAPYNE. The entire CDR3 reads CASLIGAAPYNEQFF. The full variable domain, completed using reference TRBV11-2 and TRBJ2-1, is EAGVAQSPRYKIIEKRQSVAFWCNPISGHATLYWYQQILGQGPKLLIQFQNNGVVDDSQLPKDRFSAERLKGVDSTLKIQPAKLEDSAVYLCASLIGAAPYNEQFFGPGTRLTVL.

Comment on this clone: Read coverage stops 3 residues before the CDR3 terminus; the germline J gene supplies the remainder. The J gene is TRBJ2-5, the V gene TRBV7-3, with D perhaps matching TRBD2 (6 bases). The CDR3 runs to 17 residues. Germline V CDR1 and CDR2: SGHTA, FQGTGA. Trimming took off 3 bases at V and 5 bases at J, with 22 bases between the two ends. The CDR3 loop is CASSLRIGTPEGETQYF. The sequenced part of the CDR3 DNA is TGTGCCAGCAGCTTGCGCATTGGGACTCCAGAGGGGGAGACC.

As regards this clone: The sequence runs out 3 residues before the end of the CDR3; the remainder is reconstructed from the germline J gene. The chain employs TRBV20-1 and TRBJ2-3; D remains ambiguous. Per the germline V gene, CDR1 is DFQATT and CDR2 is SNEGSKA (reference sequence). V dropped 5 bases and J dropped 3 bases, with 15 bases sitting between them. This CDR3 has 14 amino acids. The CDR3 region is CSAPSAIGTDTQYF. The CDR3 bases that were read are TGCAGTGCTCCTTCAGCCATAGGGACAGATACG.

With regard to this clone: The CDR3 end lies 3 residues beyond the end of the read and is filled in from the germline J gene. V gene TRBV30 combines with J gene TRBJ2-7; 11 bases map to TRBD2. The CDR3 spans 15 residues. Looked up from germline, CDR1 is GTSNPN and CDR2 is SVGIG (reference sequence). Germline trimming cut 2 bases from V and 3 bases from J; bases unmatched to any gene: 6. Partial CDR3 DNA: TGTGCCTGGAGTTTAGCGGGAGGGCCCGTCTACGAG. This sequence encodes CAWSLAGGPVYE. The entire CDR3 protein reads CAWSLAGGPVYEQYF.

Details on this clone: The read ends 3 residues before the CDR3 terminus; that terminus is restored from the germline J gene. V usage is TRBV15 and J usage is TRBJ1-6, with D perhaps matching TRBD1 (5 bases). CDR1 and CDR2 (germline): LNHNV, YYDKDF (reference sequence). V was shortened by 4 bases and J by 5 bases, with 9 bases between the two germline ends. The CDR3 extends over 14 amino acids. The part of the CDR3 DNA that was read is TGTGCCACCAGCAAGACAGCCGATAATTCACCC. Protein sequence: CATSKTADNSP. The CDR3 in full is CATSKTADNSPLHF.

A remark on this clone: The CDR3 goes on 3 residues after the read ends, and that part is filled in from the germline J gene. The V gene is TRBV5-1, the J gene TRBJ2-5; weak D call: TRBD2 (5 bases). CDR1 SGHRS and CDR2 YFSETQ come from the germline V gene. This CDR3 has 15 residues. The CDR3 region is CASSEGVTSTDTQYF. The part of the CDR3 DNA that was read is TGCGCCAGCAGCGAGGGTGTCACAAGCACAGATACC.

The sequenced part of the CDR3 DNA is TGTGCCAGCAGCTTATCCCAGGGACTCGGC. Amino acid sequence: CASSLSQGLG. The whole CDR3 sequence reads CASSLSQGLGYTF. The chain employs TRBV7-2 and TRBJ1-2, with a weak D call TRBD1 (5 bases). The DNA ends 3 residues before the CDR3 does, and the rest of the CDR3 is filled in from the germline J gene. This CDR3 is built from 13 residues. Germline CDR1 and CDR2: SGHTA and FQGNSA.

Details on this clone: Read coverage stops 3 residues before the CDR3 terminus; the germline J gene supplies the remainder. V and J are TRBV6-2 or TRBV6-3 and TRBJ2-5; 14 bases align to TRBD2. The V segment lost 4 bases and the J segment 1 base; nucleotides outside the gene matches: 5. CDR1 and CDR2 (germline): MNHEY, SVGEGT. The CDR3 sequence is 17 residues long. The DNA read from the CDR3 is TGTGCCAGCAGTTTCGGACTAGCGGGGGGCTTCCAAGAGACC. Its protein is CASSFGLAGGFQET. The whole CDR3 reads CASSFGLAGGFQETQYF.

As to this clone: With the read ending 3 residues before the CDR3 end, the germline J gene is used to fill in that end. The chain uses TRBV11-2 and TRBJ2-7; 10 nucleotides match TRBD2. V shed 7 bases, J shed 4 bases, and the junction held 4 bases outside the gene matches. Germline loops: CDR1 SGHAT, CDR2 FQNNGV. The CDR3 contains 13 residues. The DNA read from the CDR3 is TGTGCCAGCACGACTAGCGGGCAATACGAG. It is translated as CASTTSGQYE. From start to end, the CDR3 is CASTTSGQYEQYF.

With regard to this clone: The sequenced fragment ends 3 residues before the CDR3 boundary, so the rest is inferred from the germline J gene. The chain combines TRBV5-4 with TRBJ2-7; D remains unclear. The CDR3 runs 15 residues. The V gene lost 2 bases and the J gene lost 3 bases, with 15 bases spanning the gap. CDR1 and CDR2 (germline): SGHNT, YYREEE (reference sequence). The CDR3 protein is CASSFRQVGYYEQYF. The CDR3 DNA, read in part, is TGTGCCAGCAGCTTCCGCCAGGTGGGTTACTACGAG.

In the case of this clone: The CDR3 end lies 3 residues beyond the end of the read and is filled in from the germline J gene. The chain links TRBV7-9 to TRBJ2-2; D unclear. This CDR3 has 12 amino acids. From germline, CDR1 is SEHNR and CDR2 FQNEAQ (reference sequence). V shed 5 bases and J shed 4 bases, with 5 bases lying between them. CDR3 DNA, as far as it was read: TGTGCCAGCAGCCTCCTCACCGGGGAG. Encoded protein: CASSLLTGE. The complete CDR3 reads CASSLLTGELFF.

Points on this clone: The CDR3 end lies 3 residues beyond the end of the read and is filled in from the germline J gene. The chain joins TRBV19 to TRBJ1-4, with D perhaps matching TRBD1 (6 bases). Trimming removed 6 bases at V and 7 bases at J, with 15 bases between. The germline V gene has CDR1 LNHDA and CDR2 SQIVND (reference sequence). This CDR3 has 14 residues. Incomplete CDR3 DNA: TGTGCCAGTAGGACGGACAGCAATCGTGAAAAA. Protein: CASRTDSNREK. The entire CDR3 is CASRTDSNREKLFF.

As concerns this clone: The sequence runs out 3 residues before the end of the CDR3; the remainder is reconstructed from the germline J gene. The gene calls are TRBV7-2 and TRBJ2-1; the match to TRBD2 covers 9 bases. This CDR3 is 15 amino acids long. V lost 5 bases, J lost 1 base, and 3 bases stayed unmatched. Per the germline V gene, CDR1 is SGHTA and CDR2 is FQGNSA. The CDR3 DNA, read in part, is TGTGCCAGCAGCGAGACTAGCGGTTCCTACAATGAG. Its protein is CASSETSGSYNE. The CDR3 in full is CASSETSGSYNEQFF.

A word on this clone: Sequencing ends 3 residues short of the CDR3 end; the germline J gene provides the rest. The genes are TRBV7-2 and TRBJ1-6; tentatively, D is TRBD1 (6 bases). The CDR3 is 14 amino acids. Germline CDR1 SGHTA, CDR2 FQGNSA. The germline V and J ends were trimmed by 9 bases and 7 bases, with 16 bases remaining between them. CDR3 residues: CASLDRTGNSPLHF. The DNA read from the CDR3 is TGTGCCAGTCTCGACAGGACGGGGAATTCACCC.

With regard to this clone: The read gets to within 3 residues of the CDR3 end, and the germline J gene fills in the rest. The chain has TRBV7-2 and TRBJ2-7; D might be TRBD1 (6 bases). CDR1 SGHTA and CDR2 FQGNSA come from the germline V gene. Trimming took 3 bases from V and 2 from J, leaving 14 bases between them. The CDR3 totals 15 residues. CDR3: CASSFSTRGTYEQYF. Incomplete CDR3 DNA: TGTGCCAGCAGCTTTTCCACCAGGGGAACCTACGAG. Looking up the rest from reference TRBV7-2 and TRBJ2-7 gives the full variable domain: GAGVSQSPSNKVTEKGKDVELRCDPISGHTALYWYRQSLGQGLEFLIYFQGNSAPDKSGLPSDRFSAERTGGSVSTLTIQRTQQEDSAVYLCASSFSTRGTYEQYFGPGTRLTVT.

With respect to this clone: The missing CDR3 end, 3 residues past where the read stops, is filled in from the germline J gene. The chain uses TRBV7-9 and TRBJ2-7; TRBD1 matches at 9 bases. The CDR3 has 15 residues. The germline gives CDR1 SEHNR, CDR2 FQNEAQ (reference sequence). Trimming removed 6 bases from V and 3 bases from J; junction bases left unmatched: 9. CDR3 DNA (partial): TGTGCCAGCAGTCAAGCAACAGGGGGCGGCTACGAG. Amino acids: CASSQATGGGYE. From start to end, the CDR3 is CASSQATGGGYEQYF.

Details on this clone: The read falls 3 residues short of the CDR3 end, and the missing part is taken from the germline J gene. This sequence joins TRBV20-1 and TRBJ2-1; 7 bases fit TRBD2. The trim removed 1 base at V and 0 bases at J, leaving 3 bases unmatched. This CDR3 has 15 amino acids. Looked up from germline, CDR1 is DFQATT and CDR2 is SNEGSKA (reference sequence). The part of the CDR3 DNA that was read is TGCAGTGCTAGAGTGCGCGGGAGCTCCTACAATGAG. This sequence encodes CSARVRGSSYNE. In full, the CDR3 is CSARVRGSSYNEQFF.

Note on this clone: The observed sequence ends 3 residues before the CDR3 terminus, with the missing tail filled in from the germline J gene. Other DNA sequences in the sample encode the same CDR3. The rearrangement joins TRBV7-9 to TRBJ1-3; D may be TRBD1 (6 bases). CDR3 length: 15 amino acids. Germline CDR1 is SEHNR and CDR2 is FQNEAQ (reference sequence). The V end lost 2 bases, the J end lost 8 bases, and 16 bases lay between the germline ends. Partial CDR3 DNA: TGTGCCAGCAGCTTAACACAGGGTGCAGCGTACACC. It specifies CASSLTQGAAYT. The entire CDR3 protein reads CASSLTQGAAYTIYF.

As concerns this clone: With the read ending 3 residues before the CDR3 end, the germline J gene is used to fill in that end. The V and J genes are TRBV2 and TRBJ1-1; 10 bases line up with TRBD1. J lost 4 bases, V lost 3 bases, and 11 bases had no gene match. The germline CDR1 and CDR2 sequences are SNHLY and FYNNEI. The CDR3 contains 17 residues. CDR3 bases read: TGTGCCAGCAGTGACCGGGACAGGGGCAAGATAGGCACTGAA. Translation gives CASSDRDRGKIGTE. The whole CDR3 region reads CASSDRDRGKIGTEAFF.